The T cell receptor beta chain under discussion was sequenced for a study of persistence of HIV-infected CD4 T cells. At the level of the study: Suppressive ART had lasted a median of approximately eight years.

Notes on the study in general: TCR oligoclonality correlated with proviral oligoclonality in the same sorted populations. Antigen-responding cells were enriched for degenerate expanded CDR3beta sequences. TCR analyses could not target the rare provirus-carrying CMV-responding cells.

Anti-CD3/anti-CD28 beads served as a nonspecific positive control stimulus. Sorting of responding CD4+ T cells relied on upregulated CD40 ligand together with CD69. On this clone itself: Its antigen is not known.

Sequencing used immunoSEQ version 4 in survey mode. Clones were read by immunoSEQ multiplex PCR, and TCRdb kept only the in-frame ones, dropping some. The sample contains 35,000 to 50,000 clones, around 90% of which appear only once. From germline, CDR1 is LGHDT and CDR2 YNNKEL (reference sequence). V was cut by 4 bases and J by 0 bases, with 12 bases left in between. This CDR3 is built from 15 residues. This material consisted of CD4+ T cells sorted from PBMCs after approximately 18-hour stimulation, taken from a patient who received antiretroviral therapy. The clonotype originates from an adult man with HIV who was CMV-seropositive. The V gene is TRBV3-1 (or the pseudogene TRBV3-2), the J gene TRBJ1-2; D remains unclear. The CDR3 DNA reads TGTGCCAGCAGCCGGGCCCAATCGTCTAACTATGGCTACACCTTC. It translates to CASSRAQSSNYGYTF.